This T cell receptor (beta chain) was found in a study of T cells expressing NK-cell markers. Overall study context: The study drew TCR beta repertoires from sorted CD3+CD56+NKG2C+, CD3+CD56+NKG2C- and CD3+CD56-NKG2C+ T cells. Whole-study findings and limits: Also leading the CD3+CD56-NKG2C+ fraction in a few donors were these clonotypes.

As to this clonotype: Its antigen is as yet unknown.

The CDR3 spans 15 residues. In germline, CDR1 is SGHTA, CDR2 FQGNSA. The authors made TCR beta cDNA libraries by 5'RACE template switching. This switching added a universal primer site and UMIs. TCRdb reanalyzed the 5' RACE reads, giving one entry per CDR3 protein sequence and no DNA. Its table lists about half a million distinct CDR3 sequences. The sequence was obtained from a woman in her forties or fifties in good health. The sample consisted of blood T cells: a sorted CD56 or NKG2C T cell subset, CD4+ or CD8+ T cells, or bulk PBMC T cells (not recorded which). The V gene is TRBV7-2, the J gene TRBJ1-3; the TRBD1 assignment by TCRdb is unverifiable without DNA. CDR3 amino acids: CASSLGLGDGNTIYF.